This passage covers 25 T cell receptor beta chains from one sample sequenced in a study of T-cell memory formation after mild COVID-19. TCRdb reprocessed the 5' RACE reads via MiXCR and lists one record per CDR3 protein. The data contain 200,000 to 300,000 distinct CDR3 sequences, 15% of them singletons. What was sequenced was PBMCs or a T cell subset sorted from them (not recorded which). Receptors were obtained from an adult woman who had mild COVID-19 (a few samples of this study predate the infection). Cell type and time point are not known.

In its sample, this clonotype was seen a few times. The chain combines TRBV4-1 with TRBJ1-4; the D is unclear. The CDR3 totals 15 residues. V was clipped by 0 bases and J by 4 bases, with 9 bases between them. Germline loops: CDR1 MGHRA, CDR2 YSYEKL. This CDR3 is CASSQDIRLNEKLFF. In nucleotides, the CDR3 is TGCGCCAGCAGCCAAGATATACGACTTAATGAAAAACTGTTTTTT.

This clonotype occurred a few times. The chain has TRBV5-1 and TRBJ2-2; D unclear. CDR1 SGHRS and CDR2 YFSETQ come from the germline V gene. V was clipped by 4 bases and J by 2 bases, with 15 bases between them. The length of the CDR3 is 16 residues. The CDR3 protein is CASSPKTAQNTGELFF. The CDR3 nucleotides read TGCGCCAGCAGCCCAAAGACGGCCCAAAACACCGGGGAGCTGTTTTTT.

This clonotype appeared a few times. The chain couples TRBV14 to TRBJ2-7; D call uncertain. Germline loops: CDR1 SGHDN, CDR2 FVKESK. The CDR3 contains 15 residues. The V and J ends lost 4 bases and 4 bases respectively, with 17 bases between them. This chain's CDR3 is CASSPGPSRVYEQYF. Here the CDR3 DNA reads TGTGCCAGCAGCCCCGGGCCCTCCCGGGTATACGAGCAGTACTTC.

This clonotype was seen only a few times. The genes are TRBV27 and TRBJ1-2; perhaps TRBD1 as D (5 bases). V lost 5 bases and J 8 bases, leaving 18 bases between the germline ends. Germline assignment: CDR1 MNHEY and CDR2 SMNVEV (reference sequence). This CDR3 spans 14 amino acids. The CDR3 loop is CASSPMRGTLGYTF. CDR3 bases: TGTGCCAGCAGTCCCATGCGCGGGACTTTGGGCTACACCTTC.

The CDR3 protein is CSVAGNANYGYTF. CDR3 nucleotide sequence: TGCAGCGTTGCTGGGAACGCTAACTATGGCTACACCTTC. This sequence joins TRBV29-1 and TRBJ1-2; D unclear. Looked up from germline, CDR1 is SQVTM and CDR2 is ANQGSEA. The CDR3 loop spans 13 amino acids. Between the trimmed V and J ends, which lost 4 bases and 0 bases, there was a span of 9 bases. Variable domain in full (rest from reference TRBV29-1 and TRBJ1-2): SAVISQKPSRDICQRGTSLTIQCQVDSQVTMMFWYRQQPGQSLTLIATANQGSEATYESGFVIDKFPISRPNLTFSTLTVSNMSPEDSSIYLCSVAGNANYGYTFGSGTRLTVV.

Many counts were recorded for this clonotype. The chain combines TRBV18 with TRBJ1-1; D is unclear. Germline assignment: CDR1 KGHSH and CDR2 LQKENI. V was cut by 6 bases and J by 1 base, with 12 bases left in between. CDR3 length equals 14 residues. The CDR3: CASSRDKGNTEAFF. In nucleotides, the CDR3 is TGTGCCAGCTCTAGGGATAAGGGGAACACTGAAGCTTTCTTT.

This clonotype was counted a few times. Here the CDR3 DNA reads TGCAGTGCTAGTCGACAGGGAAAGGACACTGAAGCTTTCTTT. Its translation: CSASRQGKDTEAFF. The rearrangement links TRBV20-1 to TRBJ1-1; TRBD1 agrees at 7 bases. This CDR3 has 14 amino acids. In germline, CDR1 is DFQATT, CDR2 SNEGSKA (reference sequence). V lost 3 bases to trimming and J lost 3 bases; unmatched junction nucleotides: 7.

This clonotype has a count of ten or more. The chain has TRBV4-1 and TRBJ2-7; no firm D call. Trimming cost V 0 bases and J 2 bases, with 5 bases left between them. This CDR3 spans 13 amino acids. The germline V gene encodes CDR1 MGHRA and CDR2 YSYEKL. The CDR3 bases are TGCGCCAGCAGCCAAGATCCCACCTACGAGCAGTACTTC. Translated: CASSQDPTYEQYF.

The chain combines TRBV30 with TRBJ2-3, with 9 bases fitting TRBD1. This CDR3 spans 13 amino acids. The germline V gene has CDR1 GTSNPN and CDR2 SVGIG (reference sequence). Trimming removed 4 bases from V and 5 bases from J; junction bases left unmatched: 4. For the CDR3, the DNA is TGTGCCTGGACCAAGGACAGGGGAGATACGCAGTATTTT. Residues: CAWTKDRGDTQYF.

The chain is built from TRBV7-2 and TRBJ2-5, with D perhaps matching TRBD1 (6 bases). Deletions cut 8 bases from V and 5 bases from J, with 18 bases between. The CDR3 length is 14 residues. Germline assignment: CDR1 SGHTA and CDR2 FQGNSA. The CDR3 region is CASAKQGSRETQYF. For the CDR3, the DNA is TGTGCCAGCGCAAAGCAGGGGAGCCGGGAGACCCAGTACTTC.

This clonotype appeared a few times. This rearrangement joins TRBV5-1 to TRBJ1-2; D remains unclear. The CDR3 runs 12 residues. Germline loops: CDR1 SGHRS, CDR2 YFSETQ. V lost 0 bases and J lost 4, with 4 bases in between. This CDR3 is CASSLESYGYTF. The CDR3 DNA is TGCGCCAGCAGCTTGGAATCCTATGGCTACACCTTC.

This clonotype has only a few counts. V gene TRBV20-1 combines with J gene TRBJ1-2; no reliable D call. CDR1 is DFQATT, CDR2 SNEGSKA, per germline (reference sequence). V lost 0 bases to trimming and J lost 8 bases, with 16 bases between them. The CDR3 length is 14 residues. The CDR3 DNA sequence: TGCAGTGCTAGAGATGGGGATCCCCGTGGGGGCTACACCTTC. Translated: CSARDGDPRGGYTF.

This clonotype appeared many times. V usage is TRBV4-3 and J usage is TRBJ2-2; 13 nucleotides match TRBD2. The CDR3 is made up of 21 amino acids. The J segment lost 6 bases and the V segment lost 0 bases, leaving 16 bases of the junction unmatched. Germline-derived CDR1 and CDR2 are LGHNA and YSLEER. The CDR3 reads CASSQDLQTSGRNIGSGELFF. CDR3 nucleotides: TGCGCCAGCAGCCAAGACCTGCAGACTAGCGGGAGGAATATAGGCTCCGGGGAGCTGTTTTTT.

This clonotype was found a few times. The J gene is TRBJ1-1, the V gene TRBV14; 7 bases map to TRBD1. The CDR3 consists of 15 residues. Germline CDR1 and CDR2: SGHDN and FVKESK. After removal of 5 bases from V and 4 bases from J, the junction contained 10 bases not matched to a gene. The CDR3 loop is CASSGDRVRSTEAFF. The CDR3 DNA is TGTGCCAGCAGCGGAGACAGGGTCCGCAGCACTGAAGCTTTCTTT.

The V and J genes are TRBV6-1 and TRBJ1-1; D unclear. The length of the CDR3 is 13 residues. Germline V gives CDR1 MNHNS, CDR2 SASEGT. V lost 5 bases, J lost 5 bases, and 12 bases lay in between. The CDR3 sequence is CASSLTQSTEAFF. In nucleotides, the CDR3 is TGTGCCAGCAGTCTCACCCAGAGTACTGAAGCTTTCTTT.

The chain combines TRBV15 with TRBJ2-6; maybe TRBD1 (6 bases). The CDR3 loop spans 13 amino acids. V lost 8 bases and J lost 2, with 7 bases in between. In germline, CDR1 is LNHNV, CDR2 YYDKDF (reference sequence). CDR3 in DNA: TGTGCCACCGGGGGCCCTGGGGCCAACGTCCTGACTTTC. Translating it yields CATGGPGANVLTF.

A few counts support this clonotype. This chain connects TRBV10-3 to TRBJ2-7; the match to TRBD2 covers 11 bases. Trimming took 9 bases from V and 0 from J; bases not matched to a gene: 1. The CDR3 is 13 amino acids. CDR1 is ENHRY, CDR2 SYGVKD, per germline. CDR3 protein: CAITSGGSYEQYF. In nucleotides, the CDR3 is TGTGCCATAACTAGCGGGGGCTCCTACGAGCAGTACTTC.

The gene calls are TRBV2 and TRBJ2-1; D is possibly TRBD1 (6 bases). V was trimmed by 6 bases and J by 6 bases, leaving 15 bases between them. This CDR3 spans 14 amino acids. CDR1 is SNHLY and CDR2 is FYNNEI in the germline V gene. The CDR3 reads CASSPQGILNEQFF. DNA of the CDR3: TGTGCCAGCAGCCCTCAGGGGATCCTCAATGAGCAGTTCTTC.

The chain links TRBV16 to TRBJ2-1; TRBD1 matches at 7 bases. This CDR3 has 15 residues. Germline V lookup: CDR1 KGHSY, CDR2 FQNENV. J was trimmed by 3 bases and V by 3 bases; bases with no gene match: 5. The CDR3 sequence is CASSHRDRNYNEQFF. The CDR3 bases are TGTGCCAGCAGCCACCGGGACAGAAACTACAATGAGCAGTTCTTC.

The rearrangement links TRBV7-9 to TRBJ2-5; 14 nucleotides align to TRBD2. The V and J ends lost 5 bases and 4 bases, in that order; junction bases with no gene match: 9. Germline CDR1 reads SEHNR; CDR2 reads FQNEAQ (reference sequence). This CDR3 is built from 17 residues. CDR3: CASSTWGLAGDGETQYF. The CDR3, as DNA: TGTGCCAGCAGCACCTGGGGACTAGCGGGAGACGGAGAGACCCAGTACTTC. The full variable domain, completed using reference TRBV7-9 and TRBJ2-5, is DTGVSQNPRHKITKRGQNVTFRCDPISEHNRLYWYRQTLGQGPEFLTYFQNEAQLEKSRLLSDRFSAERPKGSFSTLEIQRTEQGDSAMYLCASSTWGLAGDGETQYFGPGTRLLVL.

The V gene is TRBV7-2, the J gene TRBJ2-1, with 13 bases matching TRBD2. The CDR3 sequence is 16 residues long. The germline gives CDR1 SGHTA, CDR2 FQGNSA. V dropped 5 bases and J dropped 8; count of bases not matched to a gene: 9. CDR3: CASSPRTSGGSYEQFF. The CDR3 region has the DNA TGTGCCAGCAGCCCCCGGACTAGCGGGGGCAGCTATGAGCAGTTCTTC.

The chain carries TRBV29-1 and TRBJ2-5; no clear D gene. The germline V and J ends were trimmed by 6 bases and 2 bases, with 10 bases remaining between them. Per the germline V gene, CDR1 is SQVTM and CDR2 is ANQGSEA. The CDR3 is 12 amino acids. The CDR3: CSVDRNQETQYF. The CDR3, as DNA: TGCAGCGTCGATAGAAATCAAGAGACCCAGTACTTC.

J is TRBJ1-3 and V is TRBV5-1; no clear D gene. The germline V gene has CDR1 SGHRS and CDR2 YFSETQ. V was shortened by 2 bases and J by 1 base, with 10 bases between the two germline ends. The CDR3 is made up of 15 amino acids. CDR3 bases: TGCGCCAGCAGCTTAGATGTAGGGTCTGGAAACACCATATATTTT. Its protein product is CASSLDVGSGNTIYF.

This clonotype was recorded at least ten times. The chain has TRBV7-9 and TRBJ2-5; the match to TRBD2 covers 9 bases. The CDR3 spans 15 residues. Trimming cost V 2 bases and J 5 bases; bases outside gene matches: 6. In germline, CDR1 is SEHNR, CDR2 FQNEAQ (reference sequence). CDR3 sequence (DNA): TGTGCCAGCAGCTTATGGCTAGCGGGGACGGAGACCCAGTACTTC. The encoded protein is CASSLWLAGTETQYF.

This clonotype has at least ten counts. The CDR3 here is CASTVTDTQYF. DNA of the CDR3: TGTGCCAGCACCGTCACAGATACGCAGTATTTT. This sequence joins TRBV2 and TRBJ2-3; D uncertain. V was shortened by 7 bases and J by 2 bases, with 4 bases between the two germline ends. The CDR3 is 11 amino acids. Germline CDR1 is SNHLY and CDR2 is FYNNEI.